This T cell receptor beta chain was observed in a study of blood T cell repertoires in COVID-19. Some clones are missing from TCRdb's copy, which holds only in-frame ones; the method was immunoSEQ multiplex PCR. The sample has approximately 210,000 clones, about 90% seen once. Trimming left V 3 bases short and J 1 base short, with 7 bases between. There are 14 residues in the CDR3. CDR1 and CDR2 from the germline V gene are WSHSY and SAAADI. The sequenced sample consisted of peripheral blood. The chain is built from TRBV10-2 and TRBJ1-5; weak D call: TRBD1 (5 bases). The TCR was taken from a man aged 35 to 55 with active or convalescent COVID-19. CDR3 region: CASSDRASNQPQHF. CDR3 coding DNA: TGCGCCAGCAGTGACAGGGCGAGCAATCAGCCCCAGCATTTT.